Listed here are 21 T cell receptor beta chains from one sample, sequenced in a study of blood T cells in healthy people across ages. Through a sample-barcoded 5' primer and a J-beta primer mix, a second PCR was run for about 6 to 12 cycles. TCRdb re-analysed the 5' RACE reads in MiXCR, keeping a single row per CDR3 protein. The sample holds more than 700,000 distinct CDR3 sequences; about 45% are singletons and the top ten take about a sixth. The sample was blood. Every receptor here comes from a man older than 75 in good health.

The V and J genes are TRBV12-3 or TRBV12-4 and TRBJ1-5; D remains ambiguous. Between the trimmed V and J ends, which lost 0 bases and 6 bases, there was a span of 3 bases. The CDR3 is 12 residues long. DNA of the CDR3: TGTGCCAGCAGTTTAGCGATTCAGCCCCAGCATTTT. It yields the protein CASSLAIQPQHF.

This clonotype appeared a few times. The V and J genes are TRBV29-1 and TRBJ2-7; D not certain. The J call may not be correct, given that the DNA end is closer to TRBJ2-5. The CDR3 covers 12 residues. Germline values: CDR1 SQVTM, CDR2 ANQGSEA. In DNA, the CDR3 is TGCAGCGCCACCGGAGAGAGCGAGACCCAGTACTTC. As protein: CSATGESETQYF.

The chain joins TRBV7-3 to TRBJ1-6, with TRBD1 identical over 9 bases. The J segment lost 9 bases and the V segment lost 1 base, leaving 10 bases of the junction unmatched. Per the germline V gene, CDR1 is SGHTA and CDR2 is FQGTGA. The CDR3 runs to 17 residues. The CDR3 protein is CASSLMDYRGLGSPLHF. The CDR3 DNA reads TGTGCCAGCAGCTTAATGGATTACAGGGGGCTTGGTTCACCCCTCCACTTT.

This clonotype was seen only a few times. The V call is TRBV7-2, the J call TRBJ2-3, with unresolved D. The V gene's germline CDR1 is SGHTA and CDR2 FQGNSA. Trimming left V 4 bases short and J 7 bases short, with 12 bases between. This CDR3 has 13 residues. The DNA for the CDR3 is TGTGCCAGCAGCTCCCGTACCGGGCATACGCAGTATTTT. Translating gives CASSSRTGHTQYF.

The sample holds a few counts of this clonotype. The V call is TRBV6-6, the J call TRBJ2-3; 7 nucleotides line up with TRBD2. CDR1 and CDR2 (germline): MNHNY, SVGAGI (reference sequence). The length of the CDR3 is 15 residues. With 7 bases clipped from V and 2 bases from J, the junction kept 9 bases outside the gene matches. The CDR3, as DNA: TGTGCCAGCACTCGCCAGGGACTACCCACAGATACGCAGTATTTT. Its translation: CASTRQGLPTDTQYF.

This sequence joins TRBV4-2 and TRBJ2-1; 8 bases agree with TRBD2. The germline CDR1 and CDR2 sequences are LGHNA and YNFKEQ. This CDR3 has 16 amino acids. With 0 bases clipped from V and 3 bases from J, the junction kept 4 bases outside the gene matches. The CDR3 coding sequence is TGTGCCAGCAGCCAAGATTCGAGCGGGGGCTACAATGAGCAGTTCTTC. Protein sequence: CASSQDSSGGYNEQFF.

This clonotype was seen more than once but under ten times. V gene TRBV25-1 combines with J gene TRBJ2-1, with 9 bases fitting TRBD1. Germline CDR1 MGHDK, CDR2 SYGVNS. This CDR3 has 16 residues. V lost 4 bases and J lost 4; bases outside the gene matches: 8. CDR3 bases: TGTGCCAGCAGTGCCCGTACAGGGGGCCTATACAATGAGCAGTTCTTC. Translated, it gives CASSARTGGLYNEQFF. Using reference TRBV25-1 and TRBJ2-1 for the parts outside the CDR3, the full variable domain is EADIYQTPRYLVIGTGKKITLECSQTMGHDKMYWYQQDPGMELHLIHYSYGVNSTEKGDLSSESTVSRIRTEHFPLTLESARPSHTSQYLCASSARTGGLYNEQFFGPGTRLTVL.

The gene calls are TRBV20-1 and TRBJ1-2, with no clear D. Looked up from germline, CDR1 is DFQATT and CDR2 is SNEGSKA (reference sequence). There are 13 residues in the CDR3. The V end lost 5 bases, the J end lost 4 bases, and 14 bases lay between the germline ends. The DNA of the CDR3 is TGCAGTGCTCTCCGGGGTCTCGGCTATGGCTACACCTTC. Residues: CSALRGLGYGYTF.

This clonotype came up a few times. The chain carries TRBV7-9 and TRBJ2-1; D gene unclear. The CDR3 is 14 residues long. V lost 5 bases, J lost 9 bases, and 17 bases lay in between. The germline V gene has CDR1 SEHNR and CDR2 FQNEAQ (reference sequence). This CDR3 is CASSDWTVAPEQFF. CDR3 in DNA: TGTGCCAGCAGCGATTGGACCGTTGCACCTGAGCAGTTCTTC.

This chain joins TRBV12-3 or TRBV12-4 and TRBJ2-4; a possible D gene is TRBD2 (5 bases). V gave up 2 bases and J gave up 13 bases, with 15 bases separating them. The CDR3 is made up of 13 amino acids. The CDR3 protein is CASSLLAGNEQYF. The CDR3 DNA sequence: TGTGCCAGCAGTTTATTGGCGGGCAATGAGCAGTACTTC.

A few counts support this clonotype. The chain links TRBV13 to TRBJ2-1, with D maybe TRBD2 (5 bases). Germline V gene sequence: CDR1 PRHDT, CDR2 FYEKMQ (reference sequence). The V gene lost 2 bases and the J gene lost 3 bases, with 14 bases spanning the gap. The CDR3 has 16 amino acids. DNA for the CDR3: TGTGCCAGCAGCTTATTTTCGGGGAGCGGCTACAATGAGCAGTTCTTC. Its translation is CASSLFSGSGYNEQFF. Full variable domain (remainder filled in from reference TRBV13 and TRBJ2-1): AAGVIQSPRHLIKEKRETATLKCYPIPRHDTVYWYQQGPGQDPQFLISFYEKMQSDKGSIPDRFSAQQFSDYHSELNMSSLELGDSALYFCASSLFSGSGYNEQFFGPGTRLTVL.

The sample holds many counts of this clonotype. CDR3 coding DNA: TGTGCCAGCAGCCCTCTAGCGGGAGCAGTTTCCTACGAGCAGTACTTC. As protein: CASSPLAGAVSYEQYF. This chain connects TRBV7-2 to TRBJ2-7, with 10 bases lining up with TRBD2. With V trimmed by 5 bases and J by 1 base, 8 bases remained unmatched. This CDR3 has 16 amino acids. Germline V gene sequence: CDR1 SGHTA, CDR2 FQGNSA.

The chain carries TRBV9 and TRBJ2-5, with D uncertain. Trimming pared 4 bases from V and 5 bases from J, leaving 15 bases between. CDR1 and CDR2 from the germline V gene are SGDLS and YYNGEE. This CDR3 has 14 residues. In DNA form, the CDR3 reads TGTGCCAGCAGCCGAAGTGGGGTGGGCGAGACCCAGTACTTC. It encodes CASSRSGVGETQYF.

There are many counts of this clonotype. The genes are TRBV5-1 and TRBJ1-1; possibly TRBD1 for D (6 bases). CDR1 is SGHRS and CDR2 is YFSETQ in the germline V gene. The CDR3 is made up of 13 amino acids. Trimming shortened V by 2 bases and J by 3 bases, and 8 bases separated the two germline ends. The CDR3 DNA is TGCGCCAGCAGCTTATCAGGGGACACTGAAGCTTTCTTT. It is translated as CASSLSGDTEAFF.

This clonotype has just a few counts. This chain connects TRBV4-3 to TRBJ1-6; D is unclear. The CDR3 is made up of 14 amino acids. With 3 bases removed from V and 7 bases from J, the gap between germline ends came to 10 bases. Looked up from germline, CDR1 is LGHNA and CDR2 is YSLEER. The CDR3 sequence is CASSQDARNSPLHF. The CDR3 bases are TGCGCCAGCAGCCAGGACGCCCGGAATTCACCCCTCCACTTT.

This clonotype showed up just a few times. This chain uses TRBV20-1 with TRBJ2-5, with TRBD2 matching 12 bases. The DNA end favors TRBJ2-7, so the J call may be wrong. Germline V gene data show CDR1 as DFQATT and CDR2 as SNEGSKA (reference sequence). CDR3 length equals 14 residues. The CDR3 bases are TGCAGTGCTCGACTAGCGGGAGAATCCTACGAGCAGTACTTC. This encodes CSARLAGESYEQYF.

The rearrangement links TRBV4-2 to TRBJ2-5; D is ambiguous. The CDR3 covers 14 residues. Deletions cut 1 base from V and 2 bases from J, with 8 bases between. Looked up from germline, CDR1 is LGHNA and CDR2 is YNFKEQ. CDR3 sequence: CASSQVGLQETQYF. The CDR3 nucleotides read TGTGCCAGCAGCCAAGTCGGGTTACAAGAGACCCAGTACTTC.

This clonotype came up once. This may arise from a read error, as a much more abundant clone is one base away. The V call is TRBV20-1, the J call TRBJ2-1; TRBD2 aligns across 11 bases. CDR1 DFQATT and CDR2 SNEGSKA come from the germline V gene (reference sequence). Unmatched junction bases numbered 10, after V lost 5 bases and J lost 10 bases. There are 14 residues in the CDR3. The CDR3 sequence: CSARSSGTSGEQFF. The CDR3 coding sequence is TGCAGTGCTCGAAGCTCCGGGACTAGCGGCGAGCAGTTCTTC.

The chain employs TRBV28 and TRBJ2-5, with TRBD1 matching over 8 bases. The J call may be incorrect, as the DNA end agrees better with TRBJ2-1. This CDR3 has 14 residues. Germline V CDR1 and CDR2: MDHEN, SYDVKM. The CDR3 loop is CASRSLTGEETQFF. The DNA of the CDR3 is TGTGCCAGCAGGTCCCTGACAGGGGAAGAGACCCAGTTCTTC.

V gene TRBV11-3 combines with J gene TRBJ2-3, with D possibly matching TRBD2 (6 bases). Germline V gene lookup returns CDR1 SGHNT and CDR2 YENEEA. Deletions cut 2 bases from V and 2 bases from J, with 17 bases between. This CDR3 has 17 residues. CDR3 region: CASSLWYGDLATDTQYF. CDR3 bases: TGTGCCAGCAGCTTATGGTATGGGGACTTGGCCACAGATACGCAGTATTTT.

This rearrangement joins TRBV7-2 to TRBJ2-4; TRBD1 might be the D (5 bases). V lost 5 bases to trimming and J lost 8 bases, with 16 bases between them. Per the germline V gene, CDR1 is SGHTA and CDR2 is FQGNSA. This CDR3 has 14 residues. This CDR3 reads CASSTRASRDIQYF. CDR3 coding DNA: TGTGCCAGCAGCACCCGGGCCAGCAGGGACATTCAGTACTTC.